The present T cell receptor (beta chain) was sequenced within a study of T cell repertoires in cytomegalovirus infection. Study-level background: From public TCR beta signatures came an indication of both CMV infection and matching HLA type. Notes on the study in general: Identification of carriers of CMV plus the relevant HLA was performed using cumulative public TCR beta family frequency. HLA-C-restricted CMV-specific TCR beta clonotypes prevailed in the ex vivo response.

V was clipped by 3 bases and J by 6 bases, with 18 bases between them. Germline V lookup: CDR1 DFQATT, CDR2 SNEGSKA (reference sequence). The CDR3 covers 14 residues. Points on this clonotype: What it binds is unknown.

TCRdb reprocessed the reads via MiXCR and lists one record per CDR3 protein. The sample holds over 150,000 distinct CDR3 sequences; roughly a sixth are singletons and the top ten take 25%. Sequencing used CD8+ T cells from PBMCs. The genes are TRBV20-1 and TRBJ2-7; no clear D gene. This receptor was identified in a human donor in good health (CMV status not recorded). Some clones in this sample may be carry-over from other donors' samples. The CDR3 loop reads CSARGAAVLGEQYF. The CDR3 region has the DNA TGCAGTGCTAGGGGTGCTGCAGTCCTGGGCGAGCAGTACTTC.